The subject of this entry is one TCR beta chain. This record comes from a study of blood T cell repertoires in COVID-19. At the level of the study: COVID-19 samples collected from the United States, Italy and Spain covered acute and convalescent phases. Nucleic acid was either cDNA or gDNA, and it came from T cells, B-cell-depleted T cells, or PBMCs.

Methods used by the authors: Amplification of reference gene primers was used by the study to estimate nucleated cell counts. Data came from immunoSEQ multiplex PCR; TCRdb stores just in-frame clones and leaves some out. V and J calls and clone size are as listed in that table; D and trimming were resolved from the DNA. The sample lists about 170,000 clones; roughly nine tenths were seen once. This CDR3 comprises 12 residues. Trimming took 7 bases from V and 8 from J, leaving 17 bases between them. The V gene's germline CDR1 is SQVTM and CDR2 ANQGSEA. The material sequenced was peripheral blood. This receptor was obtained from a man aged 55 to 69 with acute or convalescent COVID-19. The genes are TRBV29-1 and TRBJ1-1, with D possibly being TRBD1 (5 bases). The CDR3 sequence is CSATGLSIEAFF. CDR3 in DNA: TGCAGCGCCACAGGCTTAAGCATAGAAGCTTTCTTT.